This T cell receptor beta chain was observed in a study of shared clonotypes between healthy human individuals. Turning to the study itself: CD4 naive and memory got three plates each, CD8 naive two, CD8 memory one.

Assay runs were performed at deep level. Profiling relied on immunoSEQ multiplex PCR, and the TCRdb table lists in-frame clones only, not all of them. This sample has about 2 million clones, with just under 95% found just once. The count of this clone is one. Naive CD8 isolation took CD45RO-negative cells positively selected for CCR7 and excluded terminally differentiated effector memory CD45RA+ cells. The CDR3 is 17 amino acids. Losses at the gene ends were 5 bases for V and 1 base for J; bases not matched to a gene: 7. Germline-derived CDR1 and CDR2 are SGHVS and FNYEAQ. Specimen: naive CD8+ T cells sorted from blood. The receptor was derived from a young man in good health. V is TRBV7-6 and J is TRBJ2-1; 11 bases are shared with TRBD1. The CDR3 DNA sequence: TGTGCCAGCAGCGCTGGACAGGGGGCGTATTCCTACAATGAGCAGTTCTTC. Translated: CASSAGQGAYSYNEQFF.